This is a list of T cell receptor beta chains from one sample in a study of OX40 agonist ivuxolimab in advanced cancers. The assay was immunoSEQ multiplex PCR, and TCRdb's table has in-frame clones only and misses some. This table has more than 40,000 clones, about 88% appearing once. The sample here was CD4+ or CD8+ T cells sorted from blood, taken in a trial of the OX40 agonist ivuxolimab. These receptors were collected from an adult with an advanced solid tumor such as melanoma, head and neck, liver or kidney cancer. The conserved cysteine and the conserved F or W are not part of the CDR3 here. The size of a clone is reported for some rows only, either as once, few or many, or as a class for expanded clones.

>.|TRBJ1-2|11|TRBV6-1
ASSDPAYYGYT
>.|TRBJ1-1|12|TRBV7-9
ASSVRQGDTEAF
>.|TRBJ2-7|12|TRBV10-3
AIRDGTRGYEQY
>.|TRBJ2-7|13|TRBV6-1
ASSEAGDGPYEQY
>.|TRBJ2-5|9|TRBV20-1
SARDQETQY
>.|TRBJ1-1|8|TRBV29-1
SAGNTEAF
>.|TRBJ1-1|13|TRBV27
ASSSGQGMNTEAF
>once|TRBJ1-2|14|TRBV5-1
ASTLLMGQGDYGYT
>.|TRBJ2-2|11|TRBV7-8
ASSSTNTGELF
>.|TRBJ2-7|11|TRBV7-9
ASSRRDRPPTY
>.|TRBJ2-5|13|TRBV4-2
ASSQGQNSQETQY
>.|TRBJ1-3|12|TRBV5-6
ASSLEDRGNTIY
>.|TRBJ2-5|9|TRBV7-2
ASSLVGEQY
>.|TRBJ2-1|14|TRBV28
ASSPPRWEGPQEQF
>.|TRBJ2-7|13|TRBV6-5
ASSPGGNRNYEQY
>.|TRBJ2-2|11|TRBV29-1
SGGTSNTGELF
>few|TRBJ2-5|14|TRBV6-6
ASSRSLGGPQETQY
>.|TRBJ1-4|10|TRBV2
VTRGTAEKLF
>.|TRBJ2-1|10|TRBV4-1
ASSQGREEQF
>.|TRBJ1-5|12|TRBV19
ASKWGESSQPQH
>once|TRBJ2-1|12|TRBV18
ASSPSGTYNEQF
>.|TRBJ2-5|15|TRBV4-1
ASSQRGTGTPRETQY
>.|TRBJ2-7|11|TRBV6-5
ASSYPGAYEQY
>.|TRBJ2-3|12|TRBV29-1
SVGGGGGADTQY
>.|TRBJ2-7|13|TRBV7-9
ASSRPGTGQHEQY
>.|TRBJ1-2|10|TRBV7-9
ASSSGTNGYT
>.|TRBJ2-3|9|TRBV29-1
SVRLTDTQY
>.|TRBJ2-7|13|TRBV18
ASSPPGTSGIEQY
>.|TRBJ1-2|10|TRBV29-1
SVPEGHYGYT
>.|TRBJ2-3|13|TRBV7-6
ASSLGLGRTDTQY
>.|TRBJ2-7|11|TRBV5-1
ASGKRSPYEQY
>few|TRBJ1-2|13|TRBV11-2
ASSSVLTLYYGYT
>.|TRBJ2-4|11|TRBV27
ASSPLAKNIQY
>.|TRBJ2-7|14|TRBV7-2
ASSPRTSGYSYEQY
>.|TRBJ1-1|12|TRBV11-2
ASSAWALSTEAF
>.|TRBJ1-5|10|TRBV15
ATSSPDQPQH
>.|TRBJ2-3|14|TRBV11-2
ASRRTSDTIRDTQY
>.|TRBJ1-1|13|TRBV6-1
ASSLRGGSDTEAF
>.|TRBJ2-2|13|TRBV7-9
ASSRPTLNTGELF
>.|TRBJ2-5|13|TRBV7-2
ASSPLAGGRETQY
>.|TRBJ2-5|11|TRBV4-1
ASSQPDRETQY
>.|TRBJ1-4|11|TRBV15
ATSRERGEKLF
>.|TRBJ2-3|15|TRBV5-1
ASSRRLAGEETDTQY
>few|TRBJ2-1|12|TRBV7-3
ASSRLAEYNEQF
>few|TRBJ2-2|12|TRBV4-3
ASSQGGGTGELF
>.|TRBJ1-1|13|TRBV15
ATSRGGQGSTEAF
>.|TRBJ1-5|13|TRBV30
AWSPFGDYNQPQH
>.|TRBJ2-1|10|TRBV19
ASSSQRNEQF
>.|TRBJ1-1|11|TRBV28
ASRGSMNTEAF
>.|TRBJ1-5|12|TRBV28
ATGGRRPNQPQH